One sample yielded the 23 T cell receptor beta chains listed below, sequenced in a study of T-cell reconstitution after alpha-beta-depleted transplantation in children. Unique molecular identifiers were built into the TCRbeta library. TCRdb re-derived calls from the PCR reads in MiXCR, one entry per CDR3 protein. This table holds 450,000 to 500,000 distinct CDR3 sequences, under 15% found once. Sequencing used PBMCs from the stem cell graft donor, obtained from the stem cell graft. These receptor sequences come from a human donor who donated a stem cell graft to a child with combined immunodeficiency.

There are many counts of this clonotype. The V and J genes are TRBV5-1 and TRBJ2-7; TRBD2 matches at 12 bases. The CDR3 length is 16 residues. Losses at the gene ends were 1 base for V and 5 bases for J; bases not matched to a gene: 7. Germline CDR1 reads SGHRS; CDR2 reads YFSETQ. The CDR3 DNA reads TGCGCCAGCAGCTTGACCACGACTAGCGGGGGCGACGAGCAGTACTTC. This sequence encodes CASSLTTTSGGDEQYF.

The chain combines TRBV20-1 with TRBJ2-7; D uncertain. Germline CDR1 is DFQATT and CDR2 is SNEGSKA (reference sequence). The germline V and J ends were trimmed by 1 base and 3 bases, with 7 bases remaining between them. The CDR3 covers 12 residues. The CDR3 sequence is CSARVNNYEQYF. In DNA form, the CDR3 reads TGCAGTGCTAGAGTGAACAACTACGAGCAGTACTTC.

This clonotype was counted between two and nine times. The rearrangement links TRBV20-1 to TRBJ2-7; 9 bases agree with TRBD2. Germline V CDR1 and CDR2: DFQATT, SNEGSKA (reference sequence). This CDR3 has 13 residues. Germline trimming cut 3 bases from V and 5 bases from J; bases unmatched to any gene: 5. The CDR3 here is CSARISGSNEQYF. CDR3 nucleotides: TGCAGTGCTAGGATTAGCGGGAGTAACGAGCAGTACTTC.

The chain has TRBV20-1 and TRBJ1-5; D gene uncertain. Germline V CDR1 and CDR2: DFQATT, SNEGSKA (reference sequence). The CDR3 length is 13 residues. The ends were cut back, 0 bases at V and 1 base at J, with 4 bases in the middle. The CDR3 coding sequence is TGCAGTGCTAGAGATAAGAGCAATCAGCCCCAGCATTTT. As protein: CSARDKSNQPQHF.

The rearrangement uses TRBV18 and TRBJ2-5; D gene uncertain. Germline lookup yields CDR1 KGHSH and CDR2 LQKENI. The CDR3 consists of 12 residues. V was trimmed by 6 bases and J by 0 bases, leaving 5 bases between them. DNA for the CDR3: TGTGCCAGCTCGATGTACCAAGAGACCCAGTACTTC. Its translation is CASSMYQETQYF. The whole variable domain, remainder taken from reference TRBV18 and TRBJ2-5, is NAGVMQNPRHLVRRRGQEARLRCSPMKGHSHVYWYRQLPEEGLKFMVYLQKENIIDESGMPKERFSAEFPKEGPSILRIQQVVRGDSAAYFCASSMYQETQYFGPGTRLLVL.

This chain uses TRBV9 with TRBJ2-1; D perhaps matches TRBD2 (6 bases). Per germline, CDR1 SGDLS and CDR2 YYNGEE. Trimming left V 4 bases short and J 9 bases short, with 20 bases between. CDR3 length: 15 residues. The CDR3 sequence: CASSPRRRGSAEQFF. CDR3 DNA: TGTGCCAGCAGCCCCCGGCGGAGGGGCTCGGCTGAGCAGTTCTTC. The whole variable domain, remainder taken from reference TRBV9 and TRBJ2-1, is DSGVTQTPKHLITATGQRVTLRCSPRSGDLSVYWYQQSLDQGLQFLIQYYNGEERAKGNILERFSAQQFPDLHSELNLSSLELGDSALYFCASSPRRRGSAEQFFGPGTRLTVL.

The CDR3 reads CSAARVAGGDETQYF. CDR3 coding DNA: TGCAGTGCTGCCCGGGTAGCGGGAGGGGATGAGACCCAGTACTTC. The chain links TRBV20-1 to TRBJ2-5, with 11 bases that match TRBD2. The V and J ends lost 5 bases and 5 bases, in that order; junction bases with no gene match: 10. The length of the CDR3 is 15 residues. Germline CDR1 DFQATT, CDR2 SNEGSKA (reference sequence).

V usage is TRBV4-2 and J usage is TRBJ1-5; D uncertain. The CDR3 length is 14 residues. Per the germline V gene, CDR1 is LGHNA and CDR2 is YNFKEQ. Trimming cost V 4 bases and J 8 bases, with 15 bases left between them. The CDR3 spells CASSRDSRDEPQHF. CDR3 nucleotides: TGTGCCAGCAGCCGAGACTCCCGGGATGAGCCCCAGCATTTT.

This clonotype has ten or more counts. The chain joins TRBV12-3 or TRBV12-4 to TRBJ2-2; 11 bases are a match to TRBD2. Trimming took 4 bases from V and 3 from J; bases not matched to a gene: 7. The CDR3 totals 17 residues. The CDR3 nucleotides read TGTGCCAGCAGTTCCCTAGCGGGGGGAGCGGACACCGGGGAGCTGTTTTTT. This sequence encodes CASSSLAGGADTGELFF.

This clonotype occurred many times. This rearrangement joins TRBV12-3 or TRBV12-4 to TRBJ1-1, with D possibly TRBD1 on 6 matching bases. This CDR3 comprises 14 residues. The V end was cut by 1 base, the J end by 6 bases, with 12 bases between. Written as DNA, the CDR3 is TGTGCCAGCAGTTTAGTGGTCAGGGGCCCTGAAGCTTTCTTT. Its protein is CASSLVVRGPEAFF.

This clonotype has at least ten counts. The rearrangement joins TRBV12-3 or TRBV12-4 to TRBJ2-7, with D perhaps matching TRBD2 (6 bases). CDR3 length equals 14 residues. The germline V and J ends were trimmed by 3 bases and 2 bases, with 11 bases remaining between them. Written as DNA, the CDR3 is TGTGCCAGCAGTTTCGGGGGAACAGCCTACGAGCAGTACTTC. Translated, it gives CASSFGGTAYEQYF.

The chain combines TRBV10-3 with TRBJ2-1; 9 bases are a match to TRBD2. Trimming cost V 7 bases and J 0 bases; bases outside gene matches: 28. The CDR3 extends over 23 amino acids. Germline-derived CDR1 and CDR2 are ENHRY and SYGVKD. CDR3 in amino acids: CAITPRATYPYSGGRSSYNEQFF. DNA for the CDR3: TGTGCCATCACCCCCCGGGCCACGTACCCTTATAGCGGGGGCCGTAGCTCCTACAATGAGCAGTTCTTC.

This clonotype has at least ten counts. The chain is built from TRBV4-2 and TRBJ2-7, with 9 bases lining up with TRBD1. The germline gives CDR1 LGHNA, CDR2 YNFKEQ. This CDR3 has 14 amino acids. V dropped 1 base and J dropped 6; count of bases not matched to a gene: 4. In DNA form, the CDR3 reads TGTGCCAGCAGCCAAGGGAACAGGGGGCTCGAGCAGTACTTC. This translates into CASSQGNRGLEQYF.

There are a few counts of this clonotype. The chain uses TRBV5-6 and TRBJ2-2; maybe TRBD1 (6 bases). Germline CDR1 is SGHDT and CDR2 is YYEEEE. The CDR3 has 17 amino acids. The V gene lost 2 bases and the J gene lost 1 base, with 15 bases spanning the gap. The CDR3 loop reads CASSFPGHVKNTGELFF. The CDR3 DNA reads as TGTGCCAGCAGCTTCCCGGGACACGTTAAGAACACCGGGGAGCTGTTTTTT.

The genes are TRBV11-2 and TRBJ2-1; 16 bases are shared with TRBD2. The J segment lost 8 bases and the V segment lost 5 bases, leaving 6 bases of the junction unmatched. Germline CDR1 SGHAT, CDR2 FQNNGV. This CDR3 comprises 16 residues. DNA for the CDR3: TGTGCCAGCAGCGACGGGACTAGCGGGGGGGGCGATGAGCAGTTCTTC. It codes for CASSDGTSGGGDEQFF.

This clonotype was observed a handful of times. For the CDR3, the DNA is TGCGCCAGCAGCCCGAATCCGGGACAGGGAAACTACGAGCAGTACTTC. It specifies CASSPNPGQGNYEQYF. The rearrangement uses TRBV5-1 and TRBJ2-7, with 9 bases identical to TRBD1. Per germline, CDR1 SGHRS and CDR2 YFSETQ. The CDR3 length is 16 residues. Trimming removed 4 bases from V and 3 bases from J; junction bases left unmatched: 11.

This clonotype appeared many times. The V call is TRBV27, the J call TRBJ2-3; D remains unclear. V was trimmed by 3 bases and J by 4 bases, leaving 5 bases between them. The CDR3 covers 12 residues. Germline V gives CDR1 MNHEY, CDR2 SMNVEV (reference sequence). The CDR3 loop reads CASSFRPDTQYF. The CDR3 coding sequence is TGTGCCAGCAGTTTCCGCCCAGATACGCAGTATTTT.

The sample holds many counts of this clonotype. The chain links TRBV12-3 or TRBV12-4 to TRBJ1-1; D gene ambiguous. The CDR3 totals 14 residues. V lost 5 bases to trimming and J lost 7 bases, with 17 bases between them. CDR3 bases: TGTGCCAGCAGTCTATCGAGGCTGATTAGTGAAGCTTTCTTT. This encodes CASSLSRLISEAFF.

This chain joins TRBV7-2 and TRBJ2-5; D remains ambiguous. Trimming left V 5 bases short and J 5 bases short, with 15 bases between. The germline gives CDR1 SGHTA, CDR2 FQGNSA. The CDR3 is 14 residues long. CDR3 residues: CASSQPGRVETQYF. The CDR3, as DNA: TGTGCCAGCAGCCAACCGGGTCGTGTTGAGACCCAGTACTTC. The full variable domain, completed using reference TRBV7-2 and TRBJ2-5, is GAGVSQSPSNKVTEKGKDVELRCDPISGHTALYWYRQSLGQGLEFLIYFQGNSAPDKSGLPSDRFSAERTGGSVSTLTIQRTQQEDSAVYLCASSQPGRVETQYFGPGTRLLVL.

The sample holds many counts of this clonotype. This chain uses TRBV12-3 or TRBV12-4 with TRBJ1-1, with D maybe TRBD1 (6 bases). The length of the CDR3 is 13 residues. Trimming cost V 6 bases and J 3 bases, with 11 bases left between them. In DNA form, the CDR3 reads TGTGCCAGCAGACCGAGGACAGACACTGAAGCTTTCTTT. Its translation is CASRPRTDTEAFF.

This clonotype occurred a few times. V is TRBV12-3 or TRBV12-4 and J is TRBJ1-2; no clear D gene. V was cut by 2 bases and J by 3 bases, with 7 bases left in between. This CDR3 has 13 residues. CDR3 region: CASSLNGYYGYTF. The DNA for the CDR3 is TGTGCCAGCAGTTTAAACGGATACTATGGCTACACCTTC.

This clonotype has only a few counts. CDR3 residues: CASSVIGTDTQYF. CDR3 DNA sequence: TGTGCCAGCAGCGTAATCGGGACAGATACGCAGTATTTT. The rearrangement joins TRBV9 to TRBJ2-3; no clear D gene. The CDR3 runs to 13 residues. The V end lost 1 base, the J end lost 3 bases, and 6 bases lay between the germline ends. Germline lookup yields CDR1 SGDLS and CDR2 YYNGEE.

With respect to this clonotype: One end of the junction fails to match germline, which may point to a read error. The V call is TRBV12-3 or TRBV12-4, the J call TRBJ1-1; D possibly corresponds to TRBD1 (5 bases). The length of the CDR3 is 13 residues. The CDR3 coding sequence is TGTGCCGGCAGTTTGGGGCAGAACACTGAAGCTTTCTTT. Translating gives CAGSLGQNTEAFF.